This note documents a single T cell receptor (beta chain) sequence. Its antigen is not known. This sample is drawn from a study of shared clonotypes between healthy human individuals. Study as a whole: With ages of 18 to 49, the donors were a couple of women and three men.

Data came from immunoSEQ multiplex PCR; TCRdb stores just in-frame clones and leaves some out. The table has some 2,100,000 clones, about 93% seen once; the top ten hold roughly 1.8%. Study results and caveats: Estimated richness values were generally larger in naive subsets than in memory subsets.

CDR3 length: 16 residues. Germline lookup yields CDR1 ENHRY and CDR2 SYGVKD. V was cut by 0 bases and J by 6 bases, with 15 bases left in between. Naive-designated CD8 cells lacked CD45RO, were positively enriched for CCR7, and omitted terminally differentiated effector memory CD45RA+ cells. Only Caucasian adults living in Nashville, Tennessee made up the donor group. The sequencing sample was made of naive CD8+ T cells from PBMCs. The receptor comes from a man younger than 35 in good health. Some clones in this sample may be carry-over from other donors' samples. The rearrangement uses TRBV10-3 and TRBJ2-1; a possible D gene is TRBD1 (6 bases). The CDR3 DNA follows: TGTGCCATCAGTGAGTCGACGGCAGGGGTACGCAATGAGCAGTTCTTC. It yields the protein CAISESTAGVRNEQFF.